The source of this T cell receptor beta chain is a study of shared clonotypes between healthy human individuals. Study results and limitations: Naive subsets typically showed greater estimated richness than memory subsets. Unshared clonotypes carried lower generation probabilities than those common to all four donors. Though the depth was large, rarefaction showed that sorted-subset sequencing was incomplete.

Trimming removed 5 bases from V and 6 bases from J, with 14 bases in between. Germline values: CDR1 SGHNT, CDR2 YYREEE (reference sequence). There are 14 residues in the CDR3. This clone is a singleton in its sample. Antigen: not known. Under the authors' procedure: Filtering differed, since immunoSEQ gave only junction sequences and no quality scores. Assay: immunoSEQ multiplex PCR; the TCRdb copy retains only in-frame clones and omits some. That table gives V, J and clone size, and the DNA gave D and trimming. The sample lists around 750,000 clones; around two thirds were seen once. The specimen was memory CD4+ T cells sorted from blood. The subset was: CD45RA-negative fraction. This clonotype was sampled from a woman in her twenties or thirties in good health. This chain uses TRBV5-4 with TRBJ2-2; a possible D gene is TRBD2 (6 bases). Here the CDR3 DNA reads TGTGCCAGCAGGTCGGAGAGGAGGGCCGGGGAGCTGTTTTTT. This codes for CASRSERRAGELFF.